This TCR beta chain came from a study of PD-L1 blockade in urothelial cancer. Study summary: The patients first took atezolizumab around 2014, receiving 1,200 mg intravenously every 3 weeks. At 3 weeks (second dose) and 6 weeks after starting treatment, blood was analyzed.

Time point indicated: pretreatment peripheral blood. Patients' urothelial carcinoma was locally advanced or metastatic. Spike-ins of synthetic TCR analog templates went into each PCR. The data were produced by immunoSEQ multiplex PCR, yet TCRdb's version contains in-frame clones alone and is incomplete. The table has around 130,000 clones, 70% to 85% seen once. The sequence came from a man in his forties or fifties with urothelial cancer. Sample: PBMCs, taken around atezolizumab (anti-PD-L1) treatment.

DNA of the CDR3: TGTGCCAGCAGTGAATCCGTATATGGCTACACCTTC. Amino acid sequence: CASSESVYGYTF. The rearrangement uses TRBV6-1 and TRBJ1-2, with D unclear. Germline V gene sequence: CDR1 MNHNS, CDR2 SASEGT. The CDR3 is 12 amino acids. V was pared by 2 bases and J by 5 bases, with 6 bases between.